One sample yielded the 12 T cell receptor beta chains listed below, sequenced in a study of cytomegalovirus exposure and HLA in healthy donors. 13 Jbeta primers and 60 Vbeta primers were used for the PCR. Here immunoSEQ multiplex PCR was the method, and the copy in TCRdb shows in-frame clones only, minus some. The table includes fewer than 250,000 clones, over 60% detected once. The sample comprised PBMCs. The receptors derive from a woman in her thirties or forties in good health and CMV-seronegative.

Concerning this clone: Relative to the germline gene, one junction end is altered; a read error may explain this. The rearrangement uses TRBV9 and TRBJ1-3; D remains ambiguous. Per the germline V gene, CDR1 is SGDLS and CDR2 is YYNGEE. The CDR3 runs to 15 residues. CDR3 sequence: CASSVHQAIGNIIYF. The DNA for the CDR3 is TGTGCCAGCAGCGTACATCAGGCAATTGGAAACATCATATATTTT.

This clone was observed a single time. This sequence joins TRBV19 and TRBJ2-1, with a weak D call TRBD2 (5 bases). Deletions cut 6 bases from V and 5 bases from J, with 14 bases between. The CDR3 sequence is 14 residues long. From germline, CDR1 is LNHDA and CDR2 SQIVND (reference sequence). CDR3 loop: CASRSGPGHNEQFF. The CDR3 coding sequence is TGTGCCAGTAGGAGCGGACCTGGGCACAATGAGCAGTTCTTC.

This chain uses TRBV7-9 with TRBJ2-5, with 13 bases aligning to TRBD2. The CDR3 spans 18 residues. Germline V gene data show CDR1 as SEHNR and CDR2 as FQNEAQ (reference sequence). V lost 0 bases and J lost 1; bases outside the gene matches: 5. CDR3 loop: CASSLARGLAGIQETQYF. DNA of the CDR3: TGTGCCAGCAGCTTAGCCCGGGGACTAGCGGGGATCCAAGAGACCCAGTACTTC.

This rearrangement joins TRBV5-1 to TRBJ2-7; D perhaps matches TRBD2 (6 bases). V lost 5 bases and J 4 bases, leaving 22 bases between the germline ends. The germline CDR1 and CDR2 sequences are SGHRS and YFSETQ. The CDR3 covers 16 residues. The CDR3 spells CASRLTFPGGSYEQYF. CDR3 coding DNA: TGCGCCAGCAGACTTACCTTCCCCGGGGGTTCTTACGAGCAGTACTTC.

This chain joins TRBV15 and TRBJ2-2; maybe TRBD2 (6 bases). Trimming took off 0 bases at V and 7 bases at J, with 9 bases between the two ends. The CDR3 has 14 residues. Germline values: CDR1 LNHNV, CDR2 YYDKDF (reference sequence). The CDR3: CATSREREIGELFF. Written as DNA, the CDR3 is TGTGCCACCAGCAGAGAGCGGGAAATCGGGGAGCTGTTTTTT.

This chain uses TRBV5-1 with TRBJ2-7; the match to TRBD1 covers 9 bases. Per the germline V gene, CDR1 is SGHRS and CDR2 is YFSETQ. CDR3 length equals 16 residues. After removal of 5 bases from V and 5 bases from J, the junction contained 14 bases not matched to a gene. The CDR3 here is CASRTAGRTGADEQYF. As DNA, the CDR3 is TGCGCCAGCAGAACCGCAGGTAGGACAGGGGCGGACGAGCAGTACTTC. The variable domain in full, completed from reference TRBV5-1 and TRBJ2-7, reads KAGVTQTPRYLIKTRGQQVTLSCSPISGHRSVSWYQQTPGQGLQFLFEYFSETQRNKGNFPGRFSGRQFSNSRSEMNVSTLELGDSALYLCASRTAGRTGADEQYFGPGTRLTVT.

The chain has TRBV7-2 and TRBJ1-1; D is possibly TRBD1 (6 bases). The CDR3 sequence is 16 residues long. V was pared by 5 bases and J by 4 bases, with 20 bases between. Germline V gene sequence: CDR1 SGHTA, CDR2 FQGNSA. The CDR3, as DNA: TGTGCCAGCAGCCTGTCCGGTCAGGGGTGGATCACTGAAGCTTTCTTT. Its translation is CASSLSGQGWITEAFF.

The V gene is TRBV4-3, the J gene TRBJ2-3; TRBD2 agrees at 9 bases. CDR1 is LGHNA and CDR2 is YSLEER in the germline V gene. Unmatched junction bases numbered 8, after V lost 0 bases and J lost 7 bases. This CDR3 comprises 16 residues. The CDR3 is CASSQDAGGALYTQYF. CDR3 bases: TGCGCCAGCAGCCAAGATGCGGGAGGGGCTTTATATACGCAGTATTTT.

The V and J genes are TRBV9 and TRBJ2-1, with 7 bases fitting TRBD1. CDR1 is SGDLS, CDR2 YYNGEE, per germline. Trimming cost V 2 bases and J 8 bases; bases outside gene matches: 7. The CDR3 extends over 14 amino acids. CDR3 DNA: TGTGCCAGCAGCGTTCGACAGGGATGGGATGAGCAGTTCTTC. Amino acids: CASSVRQGWDEQFF.

This chain joins TRBV21-1 and TRBJ2-7; no check of the table's D call, TRBD2, against the DNA was made. TRBV21-1 is flagged as a pseudogene. The CDR3 is made up of 14 amino acids. The chain's CDR3 is CASIGVAASYEQYV. The CDR3 nucleotides read TGTGCCAGCATCGGGGTAGCGGCCTCCTACGAGCAGTACGTC.

This chain uses TRBV5-6 with TRBJ2-2; possible D gene TRBD2, 5 bases. CDR1 is SGHDT and CDR2 is YYEEEE in the germline V gene. The V end was cut by 4 bases, the J end by 1 base, with 17 bases between. The CDR3 loop spans 17 amino acids. Written as DNA, the CDR3 is TGTGCCAGCAGCCCAACACGCGGGCTCCTGAACACCGGGGAGCTGTTTTTT. It encodes CASSPTRGLLNTGELFF.

The chain links TRBV6-5 to TRBJ2-3, with 8 bases matching TRBD1. J was trimmed by 1 base and V by 4 bases; bases with no gene match: 7. The CDR3 has 16 residues. Germline CDR1 MNHEY, CDR2 SVGAGI. The CDR3 here is CASSFRDRGGTDTQYF. CDR3 nucleotides: TGTGCCAGCAGTTTTCGAGACAGGGGCGGCACAGATACGCAGTATTTT.